This TCR beta chain is from a study of blood T cell repertoires in COVID-19. On the study more broadly: Acute and convalescent COVID-19 specimens originated in the United States, Italy and Spain. PBMCs, B-cell-depleted T cells, or T cells were the source of the cDNA or gDNA that made up the material.

Per the original methods: Reference gene primer amplification in the assay estimated nucleated cell counts. The table came from immunoSEQ multiplex PCR; TCRdb's copy has only in-frame clones and leaves some out. V, J and clone size were drawn from that table, and D and trimming were deduced from the DNA. The data contain roughly 230,000 clones, approximately 80% of them singletons. The sequencing sample was made of peripheral blood. The origin of this receptor is a man aged 40-50 years with acute or convalescent COVID-19.

The CDR3 loop is CASSPDERSGELFF. The CDR3 DNA follows: TGCGCCAGCAGTCCAGATGAGCGCTCCGGGGAGCTGTTTTTT. The J gene is TRBJ2-2, the V gene TRBV23-1, with D unresolved. TRBV23-1 is an open reading frame, and its role is uncertain. V was trimmed by 4 bases and J by 6 bases, leaving 12 bases between them. The CDR3 covers 14 residues.